Following are 22 T cell receptor beta chains from one sample sequenced in a study of blood T cell repertoires in COVID-19. Produced via immunoSEQ multiplex PCR; TCRdb's table is partial and in-frame only. The table records roughly 260,000 clones, approximately 87% of them present only once. Sequences were obtained from peripheral blood. These receptor sequences come from a woman aged 45-65 years with acute or convalescent COVID-19.

This chain links TRBV29-1 with TRBJ2-3; 8 bases are shared with TRBD1. The CDR3 is 14 residues long. V shed 7 bases, J shed 4 bases, and the junction held 10 bases outside the gene matches. Germline CDR1 is SQVTM and CDR2 is ANQGSEA. This CDR3 reads CSALAGTGPDTQYF. CDR3 coding DNA: TGCAGCGCCCTAGCCGGGACAGGACCAGATACGCAGTATTTT.

The chain employs TRBV7-9 and TRBJ2-1, with D possibly TRBD2 on 6 matching bases. V was pared by 1 base and J by 5 bases, with 15 bases between. This CDR3 contains 16 residues. Germline V CDR1 and CDR2: SEHNR, FQNEAQ (reference sequence). The CDR3 spells CASSLDSGRADNEQFF. In DNA form, the CDR3 reads TGTGCCAGCAGCTTAGATTCCGGGAGAGCTGACAATGAGCAGTTCTTC.

V is TRBV11-3 and J is TRBJ2-7; 8 nucleotides agree with TRBD2. J lost 3 bases, V lost 3 bases, and 7 bases had no gene match. Germline CDR1 reads SGHNT; CDR2 reads YENEEA. This CDR3 contains 15 residues. The CDR3 DNA reads TGTGCCAGCAGCTTGCGCGGGGGGACTGGCTACGAGCAGTACTTC. Amino acids: CASSLRGGTGYEQYF.

The chain uses TRBV5-1 and TRBJ1-5; D is unclear. From germline, CDR1 is SGHRS and CDR2 YFSETQ. The V and J ends lost 0 bases and 4 bases respectively, with 8 bases between them. The length of the CDR3 is 14 residues. The CDR3 coding sequence is TGCGCCAGCAGCTTGGGGCAGAAGAATCAGCCCCAGCATTTT. It translates to CASSLGQKNQPQHF.

Concerning this clone: This specimen includes other DNA sequences encoding the same CDR3. CDR3 region: CASSERQGYGYTF. The DNA for the CDR3 is TGTGCCAGCAGTGAGAGACAGGGGTATGGCTACACCTTC. This chain uses TRBV6-1 with TRBJ1-2, with 8 nucleotides matching TRBD1. This CDR3 spans 13 amino acids. The J segment lost 5 bases and the V segment lost 3 bases, leaving 2 bases of the junction unmatched. The germline gives CDR1 MNHNS, CDR2 SASEGT.

V and J are TRBV6-1 and TRBJ2-7; D is perhaps TRBD1 (6 bases). Deletions cut 3 bases from V and 2 bases from J, with 14 bases between. The CDR3 length is 15 residues. Germline V gene data show CDR1 as MNHNS and CDR2 as SASEGT. The CDR3 nucleotides are TGTGCCAGCAGTGAGGGGGCAGGACAGACCTACGAGCAGTACTTC. Protein product: CASSEGAGQTYEQYF.

The chain joins TRBV19 to TRBJ2-1; D may be TRBD1 (5 bases). CDR1 and CDR2 from the germline V gene are LNHDA and SQIVND (reference sequence). V was pared by 6 bases and J by 1 base, with 7 bases between. The CDR3 is made up of 13 amino acids. The chain's CDR3 is CASRAGSYNEQFF. The CDR3 DNA reads as TGTGCCAGTAGAGCAGGGTCCTACAATGAGCAGTTCTTC.

The chain carries TRBV18 and TRBJ1-3, with D possibly TRBD1 on 6 matching bases. V lost 8 bases, J lost 0 bases, and 11 bases lay in between. CDR3 size: 14 residues. Per the germline V gene, CDR1 is KGHSH and CDR2 is LQKENI. The CDR3 coding sequence is TGTGCCAGCGCTCTGGACAGCTCTGGAAACACCATATATTTT. Protein sequence: CASALDSSGNTIYF.

This clone was counted once. The chain has TRBV12-3 or TRBV12-4 and TRBJ2-7; 7 bases are shared with TRBD2. The CDR3 sequence is 13 residues long. The V gene end was trimmed by 6 bases and the J gene end by 2 bases; junction bases not matched to a gene: 4. CDR3 loop: CASSPGTTYEQYF. The CDR3 nucleotides are TGTGCCAGCAGCCCCGGGACTACCTACGAGCAGTACTTC.

This rearrangement joins TRBV5-6 to TRBJ2-2; tentative D call: TRBD2 (5 bases). V shed 0 bases and J shed 8 bases, with 11 bases lying between them. Germline V lookup: CDR1 SGHDT, CDR2 YYEEEE. The length of the CDR3 is 14 residues. This CDR3 reads CASSLDGRLGELFF. The DNA for the CDR3 is TGTGCCAGCAGCTTGGATGGCAGACTAGGGGAGCTGTTTTTT.

Details on this clone: Other nucleotide sequences from this sample produce the same CDR3. The chain joins TRBV28 to TRBJ2-7; D is unclear. The CDR3 spans 12 residues. Germline V lookup: CDR1 MDHEN, CDR2 SYDVKM. Deletions cut 5 bases from V and 3 bases from J, with 8 bases between. Here the CDR3 DNA reads TGTGCCAGCAGTCAAGTTAGCTACGAGCAGTACTTC. It encodes CASSQVSYEQYF.

V usage is TRBV18 and J usage is TRBJ1-1; unclear D gene. Trimming removed 2 bases at V and 4 bases at J, with 11 bases between. CDR3 length: 14 amino acids. Germline CDR1 reads KGHSH; CDR2 reads LQKENI. The CDR3 sequence: CASSPSRRVTEAFF. The CDR3 DNA reads TGTGCCAGCTCACCATCCAGGAGGGTCACTGAAGCTTTCTTT.

V usage is TRBV11-2 and J usage is TRBJ2-2, with D unresolved. The ends were cut back, 4 bases at V and 5 bases at J, with 8 bases in the middle. The CDR3 extends over 13 amino acids. Germline CDR1 and CDR2: SGHAT and FQNNGV. For the CDR3, the DNA is TGTGCCAGCAGCTCCCCCCAAACCGGGGAGCTGTTTTTT. This gives the protein CASSSPQTGELFF.

This chain connects TRBV5-5 to TRBJ1-1; tentative D call: TRBD1 (6 bases). V lost 3 bases and J 3 bases, leaving 18 bases between the germline ends. The CDR3 runs 16 residues. Germline loops: CDR1 SGHKS, CDR2 YYEKEE (reference sequence). The CDR3 sequence is CASSSYRVGGDTEAFF. The DNA for the CDR3 is TGTGCCAGCAGCTCGTACAGGGTCGGTGGGGACACTGAAGCTTTCTTT.

The CDR3 loop reads CTSSQVQRECCPGSTDTQYF. The DNA for the CDR3 is TGCACCAGCAGCCAAGTTCAGCGGGAGTGCTGCCCGGGGAGCACAGATACGCAGTATTTT. The chain couples TRBV1 to TRBJ2-3; the table's D call, TRBD2, was not checked against the DNA. TRBV1 is assigned pseudogene status. The CDR3 covers 20 residues.

The chain combines TRBV7-3 with TRBJ2-5, with 7 bases aligning to TRBD1. Germline V gene lookup returns CDR1 SGHTA and CDR2 FQGTGA. Trimming took 3 bases from V and 2 from J; bases not matched to a gene: 3. The length of the CDR3 is 14 residues. The CDR3 sequence is CASSFRGQQETQYF. CDR3 DNA sequence: TGTGCCAGCAGCTTTAGGGGGCAACAAGAGACCCAGTACTTC.

The chain combines TRBV7-2 with TRBJ2-1; 7 positions match TRBD2. CDR1 is SGHTA, CDR2 FQGNSA, per germline. The CDR3 extends over 15 amino acids. V lost 1 base, J lost 3 bases, and 3 bases stayed unmatched. This CDR3 is CASSLEAGLYNEQFF. In DNA form, the CDR3 reads TGTGCCAGCAGCTTAGAAGCGGGACTCTACAATGAGCAGTTCTTC.

The count of this clone is one. The chain carries TRBV10-3 and TRBJ2-5; D possibly corresponds to TRBD2 (5 bases). Trimming took off 2 bases at V and 2 bases at J, with 12 bases between the two ends. The germline V gene encodes CDR1 ENHRY and CDR2 SYGVKD. CDR3 size: 15 residues. The CDR3 sequence: CAISEAAGMQETQYF. As DNA, the CDR3 is TGTGCCATCAGTGAGGCTGCCGGGATGCAAGAGACCCAGTACTTC.

V usage is TRBV19 and J usage is TRBJ1-1; 8 bases match TRBD1. The CDR3 spans 15 residues. The ends lost 2 bases at V and 1 base at J; junction bases unmatched: 3. From germline, CDR1 is LNHDA and CDR2 SQIVND (reference sequence). The CDR3 here is CASSIQGAGNTEAFF. The DNA of the CDR3 is TGTGCCAGTAGTATACAGGGGGCAGGGAACACTGAAGCTTTCTTT. The entire variable domain, with the rest obtained from reference TRBV19 and TRBJ1-1, is as follows: DGGITQSPKYLFRKEGQNVTLSCEQNLNHDAMYWYRQDPGQGLRLIYYSQIVNDFQKGDIAEGYSVSREKKESFPLTVTSAQKNPTAFYLCASSIQGAGNTEAFFGQGTRLTVV.

The CDR3 is CAISVEIKRPQYF. CDR3 DNA sequence: TGTGCCATCAGTGTGGAGATCAAGAGACCCCAGTACTTC. The chain recombines TRBV10-3 with TRBJ2-5; no clear D gene. The CDR3 is 13 residues long. Germline assignment: CDR1 ENHRY and CDR2 SYGVKD. Trimming shortened V by 4 bases and J by 9 bases, and 15 bases separated the two germline ends.

This rearrangement joins TRBV28 to TRBJ2-2; D might be TRBD1 (6 bases). The CDR3 is 15 amino acids. Germline-derived CDR1 and CDR2 are MDHEN and SYDVKM. Trimming took off 6 bases at V and 5 bases at J, with 16 bases between the two ends. The CDR3, as DNA: TGTGCCAGCAGGGGACGGACAGACGCTACCGGGGAGCTGTTTTTT. This codes for CASRGRTDATGELFF.

The rearrangement links TRBV29-1 to TRBJ1-4; tentatively, D is TRBD1 (6 bases). The germline CDR1 and CDR2 sequences are SQVTM and ANQGSEA. The CDR3 is made up of 17 amino acids. V shed 1 base and J shed 0 bases, with 15 bases lying between them. Written as DNA, the CDR3 is TGCAGCGTTGAAGGAGTGGGACACTTTTCAACTAATGAAAAACTGTTTTTT. It specifies CSVEGVGHFSTNEKLFF.